This TCR beta chain was retrieved from a study of cytomegalovirus exposure and HLA in healthy donors. General study findings and limits: Cytomegalovirus status was reportedly diagnosed by the classifier with high specificity and sensitivity.

This CDR3 has 14 residues. CDR1 is LNHDA, CDR2 SQIVND, per germline (reference sequence). After removal of 3 bases from V and 2 bases from J, the junction contained 0 bases not matched to a gene. Profiling relied on immunoSEQ multiplex PCR, and the TCRdb table lists in-frame clones only, not all of them. Of over 250,000 clones in the sample, roughly 85% are singletons; the top ten hold roughly 0.99%. A note on this clone: Its cognate antigen is unknown.

The source material was PBMCs. This chain connects TRBV19 to TRBJ1-5; TRBD1 aligns across 8 bases. The TCR comes from a woman aged 18-29 years in good health and CMV-seronegative. CDR3 sequence: CASSMTGGNQPQHF. The CDR3 nucleotides read TGTGCCAGTAGTATGACAGGGGGCAATCAGCCCCAGCATTTT.